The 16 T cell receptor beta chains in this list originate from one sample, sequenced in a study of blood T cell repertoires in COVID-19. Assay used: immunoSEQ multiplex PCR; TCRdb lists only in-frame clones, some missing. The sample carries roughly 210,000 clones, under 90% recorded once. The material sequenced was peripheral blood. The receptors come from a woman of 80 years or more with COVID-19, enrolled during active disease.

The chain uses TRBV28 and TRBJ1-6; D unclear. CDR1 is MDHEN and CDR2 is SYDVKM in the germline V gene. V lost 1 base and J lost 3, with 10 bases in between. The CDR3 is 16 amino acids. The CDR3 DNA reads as TGTGCCAGCAGTTTATCAGGTTCAGGCTATAATTCACCCCTCCACTTT. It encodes CASSLSGSGYNSPLHF.

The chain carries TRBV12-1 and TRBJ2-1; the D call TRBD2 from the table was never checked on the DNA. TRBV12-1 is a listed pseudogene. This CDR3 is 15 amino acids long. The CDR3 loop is CASSIGTQGGNEQFF. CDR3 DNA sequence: TGTGCCAGCAGCATCGGGACTCAAGGAGGGAATGAGCAGTTCTTC.

CDR3 in amino acids: CASSPVGGQRTDTQYF. The CDR3 nucleotides are TGTGCCAGCTCACCGGTCGGAGGACAGCGCACAGATACGCAGTATTTT. The gene calls are TRBV18 and TRBJ2-3; D possibly corresponds to TRBD1 (6 bases). There are 16 residues in the CDR3. The germline gives CDR1 KGHSH, CDR2 LQKENI. V was cut by 3 bases and J by 1 base, with 14 bases left in between.

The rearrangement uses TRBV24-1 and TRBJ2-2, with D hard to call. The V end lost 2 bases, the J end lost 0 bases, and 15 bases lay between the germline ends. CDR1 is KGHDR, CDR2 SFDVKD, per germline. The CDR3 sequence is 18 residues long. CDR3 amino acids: CATSDSVLAGTNTGELFF. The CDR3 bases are TGTGCCACCAGTGATTCCGTTTTGGCAGGCACGAACACCGGGGAGCTGTTTTTT.

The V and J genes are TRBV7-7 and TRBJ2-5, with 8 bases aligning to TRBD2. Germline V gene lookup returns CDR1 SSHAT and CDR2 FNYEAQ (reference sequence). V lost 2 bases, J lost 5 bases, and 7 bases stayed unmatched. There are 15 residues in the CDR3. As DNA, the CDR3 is TGTGCCAGCAGCTTATTCGGGGGGGCGCTTGAGACCCAGTACTTC. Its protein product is CASSLFGGALETQYF.

CDR3 sequence (DNA): TGTGCCAGCAGTTACTCCAATAGCGTGACGGCCAAAAACATTCAGTACTTC. It is translated as CASSYSNSVTAKNIQYF. This chain links TRBV6-2 or TRBV6-3 with TRBJ2-4, with D possibly being TRBD2 (5 bases). V lost 0 bases and J lost 1, with 13 bases in between. This CDR3 region has 17 residues. CDR1 is MNHEY and CDR2 is SVGEGT in the germline V gene.

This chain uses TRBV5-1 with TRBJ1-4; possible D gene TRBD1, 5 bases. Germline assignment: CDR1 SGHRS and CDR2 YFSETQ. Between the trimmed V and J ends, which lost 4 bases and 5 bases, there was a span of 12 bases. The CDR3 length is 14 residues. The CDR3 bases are TGCGCCAGCAGCGCCGACAGTACCAATGAAAAACTGTTTTTT. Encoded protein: CASSADSTNEKLFF.

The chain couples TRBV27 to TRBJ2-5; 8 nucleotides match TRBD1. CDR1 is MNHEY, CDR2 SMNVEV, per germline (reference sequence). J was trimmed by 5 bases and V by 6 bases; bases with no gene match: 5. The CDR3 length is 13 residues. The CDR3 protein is CASSAYRGETQYF. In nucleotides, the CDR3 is TGTGCCAGCAGCGCCTACAGGGGGGAGACCCAGTACTTC.

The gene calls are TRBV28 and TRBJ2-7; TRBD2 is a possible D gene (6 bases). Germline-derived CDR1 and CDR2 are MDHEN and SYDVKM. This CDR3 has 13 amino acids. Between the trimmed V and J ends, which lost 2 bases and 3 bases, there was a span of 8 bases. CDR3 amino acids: CASSLTSFYEQYF. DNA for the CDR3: TGTGCCAGCAGTTTAACTAGCTTCTACGAGCAGTACTTC. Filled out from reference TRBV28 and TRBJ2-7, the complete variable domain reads DVKVTQSSRYLVKRTGEKVFLECVQDMDHENMFWYRQDPGLGLRLIYFSYDVKMKEKGDIPEGYSVSREKKERFSLILESASTNQTSMYLCASSLTSFYEQYFGPGTRLTVT.

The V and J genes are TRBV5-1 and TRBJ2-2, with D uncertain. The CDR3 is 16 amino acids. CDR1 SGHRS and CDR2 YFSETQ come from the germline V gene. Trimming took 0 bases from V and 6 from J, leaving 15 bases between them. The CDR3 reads CASSLAVSQVAGELFF. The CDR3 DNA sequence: TGCGCCAGCAGCTTGGCCGTCAGTCAGGTCGCCGGGGAGCTGTTTTTT.

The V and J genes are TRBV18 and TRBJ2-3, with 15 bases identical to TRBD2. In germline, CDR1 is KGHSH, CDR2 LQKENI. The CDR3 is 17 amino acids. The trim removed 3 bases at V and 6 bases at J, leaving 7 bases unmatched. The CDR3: CASSPWTSGGGIDTQYF. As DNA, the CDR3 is TGTGCCAGCTCACCGTGGACTAGCGGGGGGGGCATTGATACGCAGTATTTT.

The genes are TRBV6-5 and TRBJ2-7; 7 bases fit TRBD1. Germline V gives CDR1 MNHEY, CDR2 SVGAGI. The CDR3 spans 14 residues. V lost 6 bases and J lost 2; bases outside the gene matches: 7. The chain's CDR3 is CASRAPGQPYEQYF. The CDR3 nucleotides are TGTGCCAGCAGAGCCCCGGGACAGCCCTACGAGCAGTACTTC.

As DNA, the CDR3 is TGTGCCAGCTCACCGGTTGAGGGTTCCACTGAAGCTTTCTTT. Its translation: CASSPVEGSTEAFF. This chain uses TRBV18 with TRBJ1-1; D is undetermined. The CDR3 spans 14 residues. CDR1 and CDR2 (germline): KGHSH, LQKENI. The V gene lost 3 bases and the J gene lost 4 bases, with 12 bases spanning the gap.

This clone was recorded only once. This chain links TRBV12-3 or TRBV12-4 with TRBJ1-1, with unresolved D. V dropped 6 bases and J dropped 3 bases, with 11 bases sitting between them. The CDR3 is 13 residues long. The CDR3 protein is CASSPRGDTEAFF. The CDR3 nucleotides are TGTGCCAGCAGCCCTCGGGGTGACACTGAAGCTTTCTTT.

CDR3: CASSLPGLAGGPNEQFF. Here the CDR3 DNA reads TGCGCCAGCAGCCTCCCGGGACTAGCGGGGGGGCCTAATGAGCAGTTCTTC. V gene TRBV5-1 combines with J gene TRBJ2-1, with 16 bases that match TRBD2. Germline trimming cut 4 bases from V and 7 bases from J; bases unmatched to any gene: 8. The germline CDR1 and CDR2 sequences are SGHRS and YFSETQ. This CDR3 is 17 amino acids long.

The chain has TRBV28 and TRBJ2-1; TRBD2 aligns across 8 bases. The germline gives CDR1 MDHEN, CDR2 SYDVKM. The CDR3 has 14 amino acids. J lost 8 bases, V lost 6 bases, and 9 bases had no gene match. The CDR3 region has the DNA TGTGCCAGCAGAAGTACAGGGCGGGGGGATGAGCAGTTCTTC. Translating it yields CASRSTGRGDEQFF.